This is a list of T cell receptor beta chains from one sample in a study of response to subunit inactivated influenza vaccine. MiXCR, run by TCRdb on the RT-PCR reads, gives a single entry per CDR3 protein. Counted here are some 850,000 distinct CDR3 sequences, under 20% occurring once; the ten biggest clones make up about a tenth. This specimen consisted of PBMCs from blood, obtained roughly 5 days after vaccination. The receptor set was obtained from a man aged 50 or older who received an inactivated influenza vaccine. Both conserved end residues are part of each CDR3. The order of the fields is J gene, clone size, V gene, D gene, CDR3 protein, CDR3 DNA. D genes are given only for firm matches. Where a row states a size, it is once, few, many or the class of an expanded clone; other rows omit it.

TRBJ1-2 | many | TRBV20-1 | NA | CSASSYGYTF | TGCAGTGCTAGCAGCTATGGCTACACCTTC
TRBJ2-7 | few | TRBV20-1 | NA | CSARDRWGSYEQYF | TGCAGTGCTAGAGACAGGTGGGGGTCCTACGAGCAGTACTTC
TRBJ2-1 | NA | TRBV12-3/TRBV12-4 | TRBD2 | CASSLSLAGSYNEQFF | TGTGCCAGCAGTTTATCCCTAGCGGGGAGCTACAATGAGCAGTTCTTC
TRBJ2-3 | few | TRBV9 | NA | CASSIRATDTQYF | TGTGCCAGCAGCATCCGGGCCACAGATACGCAGTATTTT
TRBJ2-1 | few | TRBV5-1 | TRBD2 | CASSIGLAGAGEQFF | TGCGCCAGCAGCATCGGACTAGCGGGAGCCGGTGAGCAGTTCTTC
TRBJ2-7 | NA | TRBV4-3 | TRBD2 | CASSPASGALYEQYF | TGCGCCAGCAGCCCCGCTAGCGGGGCCCTCTACGAGCAGTACTTC
TRBJ2-7 | NA | TRBV7-9 | TRBD2 | CASSSGTSGIIEYEQYF | TGTGCCAGCAGCTCCGGGACTAGCGGGATAATTGAATACGAGCAGTACTTC
TRBJ2-2 | NA | TRBV30 | TRBD2 | CASTSGGPGELFF | TGTGCCTCCACGTCGGGAGGTCCCGGGGAGCTGTTTTTT
TRBJ1-6 | NA | TRBV10-3 | TRBD1 | CAISATGKDSPLHF | TGTGCCATCAGTGCGACAGGGAAGGATTCACCCCTCCACTTT
TRBJ2-1 | few | TRBV29-1 | NA | CSVEGAIRSGEQFF | TGCAGCGTGGAGGGGGCAATAAGGAGTGGTGAGCAGTTCTTC
TRBJ2-3 | few | TRBV10-3 | TRBD2 | CAISGSSGRHYTDTQYF | TGTGCCATCAGTGGAAGTAGCGGGAGGCATTACACAGATACGCAGTATTTT